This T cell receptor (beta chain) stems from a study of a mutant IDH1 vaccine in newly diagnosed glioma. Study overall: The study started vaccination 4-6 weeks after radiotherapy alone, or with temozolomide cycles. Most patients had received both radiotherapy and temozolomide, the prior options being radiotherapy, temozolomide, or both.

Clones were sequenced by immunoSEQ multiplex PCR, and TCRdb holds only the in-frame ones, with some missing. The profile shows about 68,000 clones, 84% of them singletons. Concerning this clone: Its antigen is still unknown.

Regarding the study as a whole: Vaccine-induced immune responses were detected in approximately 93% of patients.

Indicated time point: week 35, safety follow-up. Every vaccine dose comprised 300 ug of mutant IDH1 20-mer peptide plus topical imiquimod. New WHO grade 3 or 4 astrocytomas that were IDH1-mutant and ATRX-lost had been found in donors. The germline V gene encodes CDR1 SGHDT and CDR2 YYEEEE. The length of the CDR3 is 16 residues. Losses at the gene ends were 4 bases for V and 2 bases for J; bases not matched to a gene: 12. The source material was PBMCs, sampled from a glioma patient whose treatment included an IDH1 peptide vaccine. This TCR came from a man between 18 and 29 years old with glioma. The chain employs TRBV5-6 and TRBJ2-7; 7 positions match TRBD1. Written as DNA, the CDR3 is TGTGCCAGCAGCCCAACACTACAGGGGCAACCCTACGAGCAGTACTTC. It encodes CASSPTLQGQPYEQYF.